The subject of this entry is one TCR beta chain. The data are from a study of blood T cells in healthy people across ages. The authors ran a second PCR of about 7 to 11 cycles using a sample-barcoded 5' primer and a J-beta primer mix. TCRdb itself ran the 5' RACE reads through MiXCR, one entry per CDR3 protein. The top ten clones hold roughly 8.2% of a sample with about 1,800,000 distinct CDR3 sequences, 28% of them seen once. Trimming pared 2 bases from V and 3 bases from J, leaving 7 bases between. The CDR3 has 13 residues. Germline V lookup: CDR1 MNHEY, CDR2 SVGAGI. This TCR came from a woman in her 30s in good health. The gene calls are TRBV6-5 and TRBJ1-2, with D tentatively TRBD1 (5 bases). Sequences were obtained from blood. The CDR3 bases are TGTGCCAGCAGTTACAAGGGGTACTATGGCTACACCTTC. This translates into CASSYKGYYGYTF.